This T cell receptor (beta chain) was obtained from a study of blood T cell repertoires in COVID-19. With 6 bases clipped from V and 6 bases from J, the junction kept 7 bases outside the gene matches. The CDR3 runs 14 residues. Germline CDR1 MNHNS, CDR2 SASEGT. Clones were read by immunoSEQ multiplex PCR, and TCRdb kept only the in-frame ones, dropping some. The sample includes around 300,000 clones, about 89% of them seen just once. The sequencing input was peripheral blood. This TCR came from a woman aged 40 to 50 who had recovered from COVID-19. This chain connects TRBV6-1 to TRBJ1-5, with 8 nucleotides matching TRBD1. The CDR3, as DNA: TGTGCCAGCAGCTCAGGACAGGGAGGTCAGCCCCAGCATTTT. Its protein is CASSSGQGGQPQHF.